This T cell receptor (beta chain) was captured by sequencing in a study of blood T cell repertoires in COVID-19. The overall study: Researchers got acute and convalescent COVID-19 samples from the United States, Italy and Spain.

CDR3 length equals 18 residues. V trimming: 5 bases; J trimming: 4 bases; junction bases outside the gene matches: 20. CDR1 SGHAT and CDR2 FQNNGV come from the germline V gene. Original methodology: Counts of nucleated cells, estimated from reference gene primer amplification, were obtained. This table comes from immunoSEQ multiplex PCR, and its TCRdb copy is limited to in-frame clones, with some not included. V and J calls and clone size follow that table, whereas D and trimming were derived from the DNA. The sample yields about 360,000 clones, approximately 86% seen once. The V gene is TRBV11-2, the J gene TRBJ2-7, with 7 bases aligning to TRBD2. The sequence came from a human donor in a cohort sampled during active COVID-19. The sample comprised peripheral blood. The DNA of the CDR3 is TGTGCCAGCAGCCCGACTTACGATCGTGGATGGCGGGGGTACGAGCAGTACTTC. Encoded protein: CASSPTYDRGWRGYEQYF.